This TCR beta chain is drawn from a study of blood T cell repertoires in COVID-19. As for the study in general: Material from acute and convalescent COVID-19 was sourced from the United States, Italy and Spain. PBMCs, B-cell-depleted T cells, or T cells provided the cDNA or gDNA that made up the material.

With V trimmed by 0 bases and J by 10 bases, 13 bases remained unmatched. This CDR3 has 17 amino acids. CDR1 SGHRS and CDR2 YFSETQ come from the germline V gene. Per the authors' pipeline: Estimation of nucleated cell counts relied on the amplification of reference gene primers. Assay: immunoSEQ multiplex PCR; the TCRdb copy retains only in-frame clones and omits some. Clone size and V and J calls were adopted from that table, with D and trimming inferred from the DNA. The data contain approximately 300,000 clones, over 70% of them seen just once; the ten biggest clones take up roughly 1.2%. The chain couples TRBV5-1 to TRBJ1-4; 9 nucleotides align to TRBD1. Sequencing was performed on peripheral blood. The clonotype originates from a woman aged 50 to 65 with acute or convalescent COVID-19. Here the CDR3 reads CASSLESLGQGLGKLFF. The CDR3 bases are TGCGCCAGCAGCTTGGAGTCCTTAGGACAGGGGTTGGGAAAACTGTTTTTT.